This is a list of T cell receptor beta chains from one sample in a study of cytomegalovirus exposure and HLA in healthy donors. Measured with immunoSEQ multiplex PCR; TCRdb has only the in-frame clones, and not every one. Found here are tens of thousands of clones, around 69% of them singletons; the top ten hold roughly 3.2%. The sample comprised PBMCs. These receptors were obtained from a woman younger than 45 in good health and CMV-seronegative. The CDR3 runs from the conserved cysteine through the conserved F or W. Fields, in order: J gene, clone size, V gene, D gene, CDR3 DNA, CDR3 protein. The D gene is left open where the match is weak. A clone size is listed for some rows: how often the clone was seen (once, few, many), or a class if it is expanded.

TRBJ2-5	few	TRBV6-1	TRBD2	TGTGCCAGCAGTGAAAAGAGGACTAGCGGGGCAGAGACCCAGTACTTC	CASSEKRTSGAETQYF
TRBJ1-3	.	TRBV30	.	TGTGCCTGGGGTGGGGGGGAGTATGGAAACACCATATATTTT	CAWGGGEYGNTIYF
TRBJ2-7	.	TRBV9	.	TGTGCCAGCAGCGTAGAGGTCGGGTCCTACGAGCAGTACTTC	CASSVEVGSYEQYF
TRBJ2-7	.	TRBV28	.	TGTGCCAGCAGTTTATCCGGTGCCGGTAGGGGATACGAGCAGTACTTC	CASSLSGAGRGYEQYF
TRBJ1-1	.	TRBV27	.	TGTGCCAGCAGTTTCCAAAGAGAGACTGAAGCTTTCTTT	CASSFQRETEAFF
TRBJ2-1	.	TRBV13	.	TGTGCCAGCAGCTCACGACGGGAGAGCGGTGACAATGAGCAGTTCTTC	CASSSRRESGDNEQFF
TRBJ2-1	.	TRBV7-9	TRBD2	TGTGCCAGCGAGGGAACCGGGACTAGCGGGAACAATGAGCAGTTCTTC	CASEGTGTSGNNEQFF
TRBJ2-1	.	TRBV5-4	.	TGTGCCAGCAGCCCAGGTGTAACTGGCTACAATGAGCAGTTCTTC	CASSPGVTGYNEQFF
TRBJ1-6	.	TRBV30	.	TGTGCCTGGAGCGCCCACACCATCCAGGGTGGGTATAATTCACCCCTCCACTTT	CAWSAHTIQGGYNSPLHF
TRBJ1-3	.	TRBV14	.	TGTGCCAGCAGCCAAGTTAGTCTCTCTGGAAACACCATATATTTT	CASSQVSLSGNTIYF
TRBJ2-7	few	TRBV6-6	TRBD2	TGTGCCAGCAACCAAGGACTAGGGACGTCGAGGGAGCAGTACTTC	CASNQGLGTSREQYF
TRBJ1-1	.	TRBV28	TRBD1	TGTGCCAGCAGCCAGGGACAGGGTAGGAGAGCTTTCTTT	CASSQGQGRRAFF
TRBJ2-3	few	TRBV19	.	TGTGCCAGCCCCCAGGGTGTCACAGATACGCAGTATTTT	CASPQGVTDTQYF
TRBJ2-5	.	TRBV7-7	.	TGTGCCAGCAGCTCAGTGGTAGCCGGAGGGACCCAGTACTTC	CASSSVVAGGTQYF
TRBJ1-1	.	TRBV7-9	TRBD1	TGTGCCAGCAGCACCCGACAGGGGTTCACTGAAGCTTTCTTT	CASSTRQGFTEAFF
TRBJ2-7	.	TRBV6-5	.	TGTGCCAGCAGCACGAGTAGCGAGCAGTACTTC	CASSTSSEQYF
TRBJ2-5	few	TRBV28	TRBD2	TGTGCCAGCAGTTCTAGCGGGAGGCAAGAGACCCAGTACTTC	CASSSSGRQETQYF
TRBJ2-1	few	TRBV28	.	TGTGCCAGCAGTGAACAGGGTTACAATGAGCAGTTCTTC	CASSEQGYNEQFF
TRBJ2-5	.	TRBV5-1	.	TGCGCCAGCAGTATCAACGGGGGAGAGACCCAGTACTTC	CASSINGGETQYF
TRBJ1-1	.	TRBV15	.	TGTGCCACCAGCAGAGAGCGGGGGAGCACTGAAGCTTTCTTT	CATSRERGSTEAFF
TRBJ2-5	.	TRBV5-4	TRBD2	TGTGCCAGCGAATTGGGGACTAGCACGGAGACCCAGTACTTC	CASELGTSTETQYF
TRBJ2-6	few	TRBV29-1	.	TGCAGCGTTGTCCAGGTCGGAACGGGGGCCAACGTCCTGACTTTC	CSVVQVGTGANVLTF
TRBJ1-1	once	TRBV11-1	.	TGTGCCAGCAGCCGAACATGGAACACTGAAGCTTTCTTT	CASSRTWNTEAFF
TRBJ2-1	once	TRBV30	TRBD2	TGTGCCTGGAGACCCCCCCCGCGGGAGTATCGGAATGAGCAGTTCTTC	CAWRPPPREYRNEQFF
TRBJ2-4	.	TRBV6-5	TRBD2	TGTGCCAGCAGTTACTCGGCGGGAGGGCCGGGCATTCAGTACTTC	CASSYSAGGPGIQYF
TRBJ1-3	large	TRBV28	TRBD1	TGTGCCAGCAGATTGCCAGGGGGAGGAAACACCATATATTTT	CASRLPGGGNTIYF
TRBJ1-1	few	TRBV5-1	.	TGCGCCAGCAGCTTCGGGGATGGGACTGAAGCTTTCTTT	CASSFGDGTEAFF
TRBJ2-7	many	TRBV29-1	TRBD1	TGCAGCGCCTGGACAGGGGGCTACGAGCAGTACTTC	CSAWTGGYEQYF
TRBJ2-1	few	TRBV6-4	.	TGTGCCAGCAGTGAAAGTGAGAGTTCTTACAATGAGCAGTTCTTC	CASSESESSYNEQFF
TRBJ1-5	few	TRBV6-5	.	TGTGCCAGCAGTTACTCGTCGGATCAGCCCCAGCATTTT	CASSYSSDQPQHF
TRBJ1-3	few	TRBV14	.	TGTGCCAGCAGCCAAGATTCCGACTTACGTATAGACACCATATATTTT	CASSQDSDLRIDTIYF
TRBJ2-3	.	TRBV30	TRBD1	TGTGCCTGGAGTTCGGGGACAGGGGCGACAGATACGCAGTATTTT	CAWSSGTGATDTQYF
TRBJ2-5	.	TRBV2	.	TGTGCCAGCAGGGTCCGCACGGGACAAGAGACCCAGTACTTC	CASRVRTGQETQYF
TRBJ1-2	.	TRBV6-1	TRBD1	TGTGCCAGCAGTGCTAAATGGACAGGGGTCCCCTATGGCTACACCTTC	CASSAKWTGVPYGYTF
TRBJ2-7	once	TRBV7-8	TRBD2	TGTGCCAGCAGCCTTGGGCTAGCGGGGTCCTACGAGCAGTACTTC	CASSLGLAGSYEQYF
TRBJ1-6	few	TRBV4-2	TRBD1	TGTGCCAGCAGCCCTATGACTGGACAGGGGGAGTCACCCCTCCACTTT	CASSPMTGQGESPLHF
TRBJ1-3	.	TRBV30	.	TGTGCCTGGAGTCTGGGCAGCTCTGGAAACACCATATATTTT	CAWSLGSSGNTIYF
TRBJ1-2	few	TRBV5-4	TRBD1	TGTGCCAGCAGCTTTGAGGGGGCCGGCTATGGCTACACCTTC	CASSFEGAGYGYTF
TRBJ2-3	.	TRBV29-1	.	TGCAGCGTTGAAGATAGGGCTAGCCGACACACAGATACGCAGTATTTT	CSVEDRASRHTDTQYF
TRBJ1-1	.	TRBV7-6	.	TGTGCCAGCAGCTTCGACAACACGAACACTGAAGCTTTCTTT	CASSFDNTNTEAFF
TRBJ2-1	.	TRBV19	.	TGTGCCAGTAGTATGGGGGGTGGATTCGGCGATGAGCAGTTCTTC	CASSMGGGFGDEQFF
TRBJ1-4	.	TRBV29-1	.	TGCAGATATCGATCCTCACGGGGGGAAAAACTGTTTTTT	CRYRSSRGEKLFF
TRBJ1-4	.	TRBV7-9	.	TGTGCCAGCAGCTCCACCCCTCGGGGGGCTGGAGAAAAACTGTTTTTT	CASSSTPRGAGEKLFF
TRBJ2-5	.	TRBV5-6	TRBD1	TGTGCCAGCAGCTTGGGCGCGTACAGGGGGCAGGAGACCCAGTACTTC	CASSLGAYRGQETQYF